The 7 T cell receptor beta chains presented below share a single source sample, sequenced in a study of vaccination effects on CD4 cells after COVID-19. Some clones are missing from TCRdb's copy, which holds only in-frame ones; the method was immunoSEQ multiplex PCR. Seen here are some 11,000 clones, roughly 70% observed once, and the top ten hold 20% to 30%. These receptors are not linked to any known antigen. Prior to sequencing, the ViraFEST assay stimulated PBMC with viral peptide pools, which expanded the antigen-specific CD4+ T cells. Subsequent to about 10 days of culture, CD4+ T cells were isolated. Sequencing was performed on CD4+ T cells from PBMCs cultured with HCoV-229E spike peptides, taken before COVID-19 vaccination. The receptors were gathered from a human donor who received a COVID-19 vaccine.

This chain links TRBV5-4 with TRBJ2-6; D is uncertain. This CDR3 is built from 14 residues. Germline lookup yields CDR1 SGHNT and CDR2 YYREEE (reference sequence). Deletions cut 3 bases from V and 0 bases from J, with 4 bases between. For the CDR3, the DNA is TGTGCCAGCAGCTATGCCTCTGGGGCCAACGTCCTGACTTTC. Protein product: CASSYASGANVLTF.

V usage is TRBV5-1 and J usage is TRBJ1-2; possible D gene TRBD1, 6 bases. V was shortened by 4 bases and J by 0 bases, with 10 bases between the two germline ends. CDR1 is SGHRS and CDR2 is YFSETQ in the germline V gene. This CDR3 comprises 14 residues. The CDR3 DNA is TGCGCCAGCAGCCCGGACAGTACTAACTATGGCTACACCTTC. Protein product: CASSPDSTNYGYTF.

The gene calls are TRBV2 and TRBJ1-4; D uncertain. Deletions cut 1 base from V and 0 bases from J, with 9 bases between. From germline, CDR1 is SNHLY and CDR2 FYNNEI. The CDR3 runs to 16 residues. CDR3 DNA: TGTGCCAGCAGTGAAGTTTTGATAACAACTAATGAAAAACTGTTTTTT. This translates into CASSEVLITTNEKLFF.

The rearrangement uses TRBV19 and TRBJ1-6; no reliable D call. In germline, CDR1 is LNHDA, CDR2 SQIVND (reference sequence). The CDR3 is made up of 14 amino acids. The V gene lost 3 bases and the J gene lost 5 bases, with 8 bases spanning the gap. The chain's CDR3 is CASSIVGDNSPLHF. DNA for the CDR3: TGTGCCAGTAGTATTGTCGGCGATAATTCACCCCTCCACTTT.

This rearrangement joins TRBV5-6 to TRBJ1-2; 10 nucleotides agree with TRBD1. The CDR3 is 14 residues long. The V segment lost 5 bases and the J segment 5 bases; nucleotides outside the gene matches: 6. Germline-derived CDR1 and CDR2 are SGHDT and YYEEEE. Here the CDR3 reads CASSLPGQGYGYTF. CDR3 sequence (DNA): TGTGCCAGCAGTTTACCGGGACAGGGGTATGGCTACACCTTC.

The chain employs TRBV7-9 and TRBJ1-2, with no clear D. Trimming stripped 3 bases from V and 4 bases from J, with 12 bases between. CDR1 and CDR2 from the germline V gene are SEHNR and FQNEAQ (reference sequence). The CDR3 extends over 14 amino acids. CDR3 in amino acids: CASSLASRAYGYTF. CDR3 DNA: TGTGCCAGCAGCTTGGCCTCGCGGGCCTATGGCTACACCTTC.

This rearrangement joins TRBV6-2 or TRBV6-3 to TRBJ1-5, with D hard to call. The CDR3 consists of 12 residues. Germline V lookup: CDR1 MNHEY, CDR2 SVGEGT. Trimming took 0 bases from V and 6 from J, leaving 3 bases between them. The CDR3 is CASSYSIQPQHF. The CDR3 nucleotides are TGTGCCAGCAGTTACTCGATTCAGCCCCAGCATTTT.